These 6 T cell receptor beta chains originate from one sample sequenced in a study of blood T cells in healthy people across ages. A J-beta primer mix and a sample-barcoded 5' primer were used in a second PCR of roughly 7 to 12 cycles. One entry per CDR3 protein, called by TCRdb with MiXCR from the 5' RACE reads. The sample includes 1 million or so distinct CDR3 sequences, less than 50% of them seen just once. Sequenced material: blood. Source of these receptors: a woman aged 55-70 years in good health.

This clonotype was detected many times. The CDR3 bases are TGCAGCGCAGCCGGGACAGGGTACACAGATACGCAGTATTTT. It specifies CSAAGTGYTDTQYF. This chain connects TRBV29-1 to TRBJ2-3, with 9 bases that match TRBD1. V lost 7 bases to trimming and J lost 2 bases; unmatched junction nucleotides: 7. The CDR3 runs 14 residues. CDR1 and CDR2 (germline): SQVTM, ANQGSEA.

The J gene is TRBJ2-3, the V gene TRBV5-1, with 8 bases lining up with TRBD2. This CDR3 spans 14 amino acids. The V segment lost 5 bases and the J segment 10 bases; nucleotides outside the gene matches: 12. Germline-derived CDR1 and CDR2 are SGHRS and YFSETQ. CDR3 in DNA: TGCGCCAGCAGTAGCGGGACCTTCAAGGATGCGCAGTATTTT. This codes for CASSSGTFKDAQYF. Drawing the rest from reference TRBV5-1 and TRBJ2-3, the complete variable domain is KAGVTQTPRYLIKTRGQQVTLSCSPISGHRSVSWYQQTPGQGLQFLFEYFSETQRNKGNFPGRFSGRQFSNSRSEMNVSTLELGDSALYLCASSSGTFKDAQYFGPGTRLTVL.

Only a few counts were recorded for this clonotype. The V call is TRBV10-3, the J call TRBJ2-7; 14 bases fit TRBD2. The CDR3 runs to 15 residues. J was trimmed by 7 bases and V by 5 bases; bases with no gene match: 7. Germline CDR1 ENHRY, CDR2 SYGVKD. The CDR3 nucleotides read TGTGCCATCAGTTCGACTAGCGGGAGGGCGGAGGAGCAGTACTTC. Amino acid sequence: CAISSTSGRAEEQYF.

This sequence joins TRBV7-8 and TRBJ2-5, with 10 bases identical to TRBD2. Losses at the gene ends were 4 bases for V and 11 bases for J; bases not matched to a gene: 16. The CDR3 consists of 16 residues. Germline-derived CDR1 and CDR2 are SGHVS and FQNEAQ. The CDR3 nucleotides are TGTGCCAGCAGCTCCCCGAGCGGGAGGGCCTTCAATGAGCAGTACTTC. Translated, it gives CASSSPSGRAFNEQYF. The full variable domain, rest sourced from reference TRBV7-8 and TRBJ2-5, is GAGVSQSPRYKVAKRGQDVALRCDPISGHVSLFWYQQALGQGPEFLTYFQNEAQLDKSGLPSDRFFAERPEGSVSTLKIQRTQQEDSAVYLCASSSPSGRAFNEQYFGPGTRLLVL.

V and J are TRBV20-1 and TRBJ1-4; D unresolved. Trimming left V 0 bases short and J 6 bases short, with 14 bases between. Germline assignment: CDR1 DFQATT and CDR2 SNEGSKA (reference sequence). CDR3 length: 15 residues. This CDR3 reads CSARDVTTGDEKLFF. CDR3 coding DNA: TGCAGTGCTAGAGACGTGACAACCGGGGATGAAAAACTGTTTTTT.

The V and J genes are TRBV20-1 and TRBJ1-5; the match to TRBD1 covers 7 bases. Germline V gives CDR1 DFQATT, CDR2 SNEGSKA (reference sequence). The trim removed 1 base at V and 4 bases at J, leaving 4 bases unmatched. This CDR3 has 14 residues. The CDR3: CSARAGTANQPQHF. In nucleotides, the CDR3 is TGCAGTGCTAGAGCCGGGACAGCTAATCAGCCCCAGCATTTT.